A selection of T cell receptor beta chains follows, all from one sample in a study of Tregs in tolerant kidney transplant recipients. Clones were sequenced by immunoSEQ multiplex PCR, and TCRdb holds only the in-frame ones, with some missing. The sample lists 20,000 to 25,000 clones; 81% were seen once. Here the sequenced sample was CD8+ T cells from blood (PBMCs), taken 6 months after the transplant. The receptors stem from a human patient who received a combined kidney and bone marrow transplant. Part of the T cells may come from the graft donor. Each CDR3 is given with its conserved first and last residue. D genes are given only for firm matches. Not every row has a clone size; where given, it reads once, few, many or a size class.

cdr3_nt,cdr3_aa,j_call,d_call,cdr3_length,clone_size,v_call
TGTGCCAGCAGCCAAGCCCCCGGACTAGCGGTCTACAATGAGCAGTTCTTC,CASSQAPGLAVYNEQFF,TRBJ2-1,TRBD2,17,once,TRBV14
TGTGCCAGCAGCTTAGATTCTGCGGCTGGCTACACCTTC,CASSLDSAAGYTF,TRBJ1-2,-,13,many,TRBV7-6
TGCGCCAGCAGCCAAGGGGGGCGGGAGGCCGATACGCAGTATTTT,CASSQGGREADTQYF,TRBJ2-3,TRBD2,15,-,TRBV4-3
TGCAGCGTTGTTGGGGGGAGCTACGAGCAGTACTTC,CSVVGGSYEQYF,TRBJ2-7,-,12,-,TRBV29-1
TGTGCCAGTACCCCGTATGAGCAGGGGGCGGCTAACTATGGCTACACCTTC,CASTPYEQGAANYGYTF,TRBJ1-2,TRBD1,17,-,TRBV19
TGTGCCAGCAGTTTATCAGGGGATCATGGCTACACCTTC,CASSLSGDHGYTF,TRBJ1-2,-,13,-,TRBV27
TGTGCCAGCAGCTCACAGGGTGGGGAGCAGTACTTC,CASSSQGGEQYF,TRBJ2-7,-,12,once,TRBV11-3
TGTGCCAGCAGCGCGACAGACTCCTACGAGCAGTACTTC,CASSATDSYEQYF,TRBJ2-7,-,13,-,TRBV11-3
TGTGCCAGCAGCTCCTCTGACAGCTACGAGCAGTACTTC,CASSSSDSYEQYF,TRBJ2-7,-,13,-,TRBV7-9
TGTGCCAGCAGTGGGACTAGCGGGGGGTACGAGCAGTACTTC,CASSGTSGGYEQYF,TRBJ2-7,TRBD2,14,once,TRBV6-6
TGTGCCAGCAGCGAAGAGACAGGGAGCTCTGGAAACACCATATATTTT,CASSEETGSSGNTIYF,TRBJ1-3,TRBD1,16,-,TRBV6-1
TGCGCCAGCAGAGAAGGACAGGGGGCTTCCGACCGGGGGCACAGATACGCAGTATTT,CASREGQGASDRGHRYAVF,TRBJ2-3,TRBD1,19,-,TRBV10-1
TGTGCCAGCAGCCCCGATAGTTGGAATGAGCAGTTCTTC,CASSPDSWNEQFF,TRBJ2-1,-,13,-,TRBV7-9
TGTGCCACCAGCAGAGTAGGAGCAACCTACGAGCAGTACTTC,CATSRVGATYEQYF,TRBJ2-7,-,14,-,TRBV15
TGTGCCACTACCGGGGGATCCTACGAGCAGTACTTC,CATTGGSYEQYF,TRBJ2-7,-,12,-,TRBV19
TGTGCCAGCAGCCATGGGCAGTTTCAACCCTACGAGCAGTACTTC,CASSHGQFQPYEQYF,TRBJ2-7,-,15,medium-sized,TRBV5-6